This T cell receptor (beta chain) was profiled in a study of cytomegalovirus exposure and HLA in healthy donors (dated by TCRdb to about 2017). Background on the whole study: An earlier analysis of roughly 500 of the donors reported approximately 260 Gb of sequence data and about 120 million unique TCR beta sequences obtained from approximately 180 million T cells. The number of donors typed differed by locus, with about 629-630 for A, B, C, DRB1 and DQB1, around 500 for DQA1, approximately 580 for DPA1, and over 400 for DPB1. The genetic ancestry cluster associated with self-reported Caucasian donors included 81% of the 300 to 400 genotyped donors. About 5 DR-DQ haplotypes were handled as single units for association and clustering, since linkage in the cohort was strong. Roughly 300 gigabases of sequencing data and around 85 million unique TCR sequences made up an early release that covered nearly 650 HLA-typed donors. Every discovery cohort repertoire had been produced on one sequencing platform. A later genetic analysis used genome-wide SNP genotypes for about 60% of the roughly 700 donors, treating that subset as a discovery cohort. In the later analysis, no new phenotypic data were used to find candidate immune exposures; instead, reliance was placed on TCR beta sequences and their occurrence across donors. A later analysis re-examined previously published TCR beta repertoires from more than 600 donors and added high-resolution HLA genotyping to investigate patterns of TCR occurrence. Donor age, sex, ethnicity and CMV serostatus were compiled alongside the repertoire data. Both class I and class II loci were covered by HLA typing, at four-digit resolution. A separate validation cohort of roughly 130 different subjects was used in addition to the approximately 700-subject first cohort. The study was designed to test whether signatures of past pathogen exposure could be identified by cataloging public T cell receptors. On average, roughly 240,000 unique TCR beta nucleotide sequences were sequenced per donor among more than 350 genotyped donors of the cohort, with roughly a sixth of those sequences being non-productive. High-throughput TCR immunosequencing, statistical association of individual TCRs with disease status, and machine learning were combined to predict cytomegalovirus infection status. The T cell repertoires of around 670 subjects were profiled by immunosequencing and related to cytomegalovirus serostatus. To decide whether each TCR beta V gene segment behaved as functional or pseudogenic, an earlier analysis of fewer than 750 of the donors relied on high-throughput TCR beta sequencing. The full study reports these points: While some public TCRs were present in many individuals, most TCR sequences turned up only very rarely across donors. Assigning TCR associations to individual alleles was difficult when HLA alleles, especially DR and DQ, strongly co-occurred. In vitro tests confirmed that a few of the cytomegalovirus-associated TCR beta chains recognize cytomegalovirus antigens. A later analysis found that most CMV-associated TCR beta chains appeared HLA-restricted, with HLA associations seemingly driven largely by CMV exposure. The 87-base-pair reads could not distinguish some IMGT-functional V segments, including TRBV6-2 and TRBV6-3, so those segments were excluded. It was suggested by the authors that the approach could potentially be generalized to other disease states and immunological phenotypes. A further reported finding was that TCR beta sequences accurately predicted the HLA-A and HLA-B alleles for most subjects in the first cohort. In the study, 150 to 200 TCR beta chains were listed as associated with cytomegalovirus. Because some donors lacked HLA typing at each locus, the association tests relied only on the typed subset. A later analysis reported that several top co-occurrence clusters appeared linked to parvovirus B19, influenza, CMV and Epstein-Barr virus. A later genetic analysis associated a missense DCLRE1C variant with V-gene and J-gene trimming of TCR beta chains, and an independent cohort replicated the association. The sequencing pipeline was judged likely to have produced a cluster of highly shared sequence variants as a technical artifact. Roughly uniform sequencing depth across donors was assumed in presence/absence analyses, although this assumption may not hold. A later genetic analysis reported fewer N-insertions in productive TCRs among donors in an Asian-associated ancestry cluster than the roughly 670-donor mean. Because counts were too low, seventeen rarely observed V segments, including chromosome 9 orphons, were left out of the earlier analysis of 500 to 750 of the donors. A later analysis associated some 17,000 TCR beta sequences with specific HLA alleles at a false discovery rate of 0.05. This cohort had only TCR beta chains sequenced, and the lack of alpha or paired-chain data limited which features could be detected. Compared with equally common non-associated chains, HLA-associated TCR beta chains in a later analysis were more clonally expanded and had lower generation probabilities. In a later analysis, TCR association rates were found to vary across HLA loci, with the most associated TCRs seen for DRB1 alleles and the fewest for HLA-C alleles. Cytomegalovirus status was reported to be diagnosed by the classifier with high specificity and sensitivity in both the original and validation cohorts. In an earlier analysis of roughly 500 of the donors, most TCR beta V segments appeared in productive rearrangements about 87% or about 30% of the time, broadly matching IMGT annotations. The only immune exposure information available for the cohort was CMV serostatus. Linkage disequilibrium might explain the correlated functional status among segregating V segments, but an unknown experimental factor could not be excluded.

The CDR3 contains 13 residues, cysteine and phenylalanine counted. Left in the record is the CDR3 DNA by itself, 39 bases read in frame from the first base. Trimming costs V 0 bases and J 10 bases, and their ends lie 11 bases apart. Based on the germline V gene, the CDR1 and CDR2 sequences are SGHDT and YYEEEE. The cohort consisted of some 670 healthy bone marrow donors. At the time of sampling, every cohort member was nominally healthy, though immune exposures that went unrecorded were likely present. The donor tested CMV seronegative, placing the donor among the approximately 360 seronegative members of the cohort. A peripheral blood sample was provided by each donor, and peripheral blood mononuclear cells were used for TCR beta sequencing. The Qiagen DNeasy Blood Extraction Kit was used to extract genomic DNA from the blood cell samples. Of note for this clone: Its antigen is currently not known. Base quality data are lacking; no much larger clone is found one base away.

The library was built by means of the immunoSEQ multiplex PCR assay. The multiplex PCR relied on a mix of 60 forward primers for TCR Vbeta segments and 13 reverse primers for TCR Jbeta segments. The CDR3 region of rearranged TCR beta genes was amplified from genomic DNA with a multiplex PCR assay. On the Illumina HiSeq System, the amplified TCR beta libraries were sequenced as 87-base-pair reads. The study's processing was this. A later analysis tallied tens of millions of unique TCR beta chains across the 666 repertoires, and some 12 million of those chains were shared by two or more donors. Raw reads were error-corrected and collapsed into unique sequences with a nearest-neighbor algorithm that merged closely related sequences to remove PCR and sequencing errors. Alignment of CDR3 sequences to IMGT reference sequences was used to assign V, D and J gene segments. For a sequence to be retained, a match of at least six nucleotides was required to both a V gene segment and a J gene segment. A rearrangement was called productive if the CDR3 had no stop codons and remained in frame with V and J, and every other rearrangement was called non-productive. CDR3 was defined according to IMGT convention as the region running from the second conserved V-encoded cysteine to the conserved J-encoded phenylalanine. The earlier analysis of 500 to 600 of the donors excluded sequences that lacked an unambiguous match to a single V gene segment. An earlier analysis of about 590 of the donors classified V segments as functional when productive rearrangements were above 56.7% and as segregating when the standard deviation between donors was above 5%. To diagnose cytomegalovirus status from the catalog of TCR beta chain sequences, a statistical classification framework was built. In a later analysis, V and J genes were assigned by comparing TCR nucleotide sequences against IMGT/GENE-DB human TR gene sequences. The TCRdist pipeline was used in a later analysis to assign CDR3 sequences and most-parsimonious VDJ recombination scenarios. A later analysis defined each TCR beta chain by its CDR3 amino acid sequence plus V-gene family, and excluded reads lacking a unique V-gene family. To address suspected cross-contamination and a sequencing artifact, a later analysis removed several hundred highly shared, low-generation-probability nucleotide sequences. For each public chain, a later analysis derived a clonal expansion index from normalized ranks of inferred template counts within each repertoire. In a later analysis, generation probabilities were computed with a VDJ recombination model fitted to out-of-frame rearrangements, and the resulting probabilities were checked against IGoR. A later analysis scored TCR-TCR, TCR-HLA and TCR-CMV co-occurrence with hypergeometric tests, applying a repertoire-size bias correction to TCR pairs. To estimate false discovery rates, a later analysis permuted the HLA or CMV assignments 20 times. In a later analysis, co-occurring TCRs were grouped using DBSCAN, with TCRdist sequence similarity added in when clustering inside HLA-allele-positive subsets. For co-occurrence clustering, repertoires with fewer than 30,000 or more than 120,000 public chains were excluded, along with about five repertoires with anomalous nucleotide sharing. TCRdb limited this immuneACCESS table to in-frame rearrangements with V and J called. A share of clones is missing; checked studies link under half to unresolved V genes, and the rest is unexplained. V and J calls and clone size are those listed in that table; D and trimming were worked out from the DNA. The sample table shows under 150,000 clones, and around 83% are seen once. 1% to 1.5% of the sample is held by the ten biggest clonotypes.

Sample: PBMCs. The chain is made from TRBV5-6 and TRBJ2-1; a tentative D call is TRBD1 (5 bases match). The clonotype was recovered from a girl aged 2 to 9 in good health and CMV-seronegative. CDR3 protein: CASSLARVGEQFF. In nucleotides, the sequence is TGTGCCAGCAGCTTGGCCAGGGTTGGCGAGCAGTTCTTC.